This T cell receptor (beta chain) was recovered during a study of blood T cell repertoires in COVID-19. Overall study context: T cells, B-cell-depleted T cells, or PBMCs supplied cDNA or gDNA.

Original handling: Amplification of reference gene primers provided the estimated nucleated cell counts. TCRdb's copy holds only in-frame clones and misses some; the assay was immunoSEQ multiplex PCR. V, J and clone size were drawn from that table, and D and trimming were deduced from the DNA. Of some 200,000 clones in the sample, around nine tenths were seen once. In this sample, this clone turned up once. The CDR3 sequence is 15 residues long. The V and J ends lost 1 base and 7 bases, in that order; junction bases with no gene match: 6. Germline CDR1 is SGHAT and CDR2 is FQNNGV. Sequencing was performed on peripheral blood. The receptor was isolated from a man aged 35-49 years with active or convalescent COVID-19. This chain joins TRBV11-2 and TRBJ2-2; 7 bases fit TRBD1. The CDR3 DNA follows: TGTGCCAGCAGCTTAGTGAGGGGGCAGGGCGGGGAGCTGTTTTTT. This translates into CASSLVRGQGGELFF.